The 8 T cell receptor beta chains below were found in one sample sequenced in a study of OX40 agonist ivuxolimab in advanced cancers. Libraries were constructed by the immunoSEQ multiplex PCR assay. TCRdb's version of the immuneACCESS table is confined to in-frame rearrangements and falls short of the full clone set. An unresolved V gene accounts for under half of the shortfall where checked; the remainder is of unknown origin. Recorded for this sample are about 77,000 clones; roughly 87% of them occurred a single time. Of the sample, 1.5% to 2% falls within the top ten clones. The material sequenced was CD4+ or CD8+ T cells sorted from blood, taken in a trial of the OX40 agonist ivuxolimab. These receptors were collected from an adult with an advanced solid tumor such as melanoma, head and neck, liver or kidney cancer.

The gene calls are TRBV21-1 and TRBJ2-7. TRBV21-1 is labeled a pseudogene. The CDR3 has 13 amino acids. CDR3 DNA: TGTGCCGCCGGACCATGGGCGACCTACGAGCAGTACTTC. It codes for CAAGPWATYEQYF.

The CDR3 nucleotides read TGTGCCAGCAGCTACCGGGACAGGCATTTAGATACGCAGTATTTT. It specifies CASSYRDRHLDTQYF. V usage is TRBV13 and J usage is TRBJ2-3, with 8 nucleotides matching TRBD1. The germline V gene has CDR1 PRHDT and CDR2 FYEKMQ (reference sequence). The CDR3 loop spans 15 amino acids. J was trimmed by 5 bases and V by 4 bases; bases with no gene match: 8.

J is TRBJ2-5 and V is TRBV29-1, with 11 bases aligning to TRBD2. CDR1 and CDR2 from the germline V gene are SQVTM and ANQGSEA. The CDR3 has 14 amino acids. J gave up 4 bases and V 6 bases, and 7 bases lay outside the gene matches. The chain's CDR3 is CSVLAGGVGETQYF. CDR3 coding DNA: TGCAGCGTCTTAGCGGGAGGGGTCGGAGAGACCCAGTACTTC.

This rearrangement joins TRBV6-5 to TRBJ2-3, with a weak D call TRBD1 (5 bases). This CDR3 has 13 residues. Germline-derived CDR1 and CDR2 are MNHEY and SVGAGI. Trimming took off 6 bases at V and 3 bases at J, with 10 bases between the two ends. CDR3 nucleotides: TGTGCCAGCAGACTACAGGTTACAGATACGCAGTATTTT. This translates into CASRLQVTDTQYF.

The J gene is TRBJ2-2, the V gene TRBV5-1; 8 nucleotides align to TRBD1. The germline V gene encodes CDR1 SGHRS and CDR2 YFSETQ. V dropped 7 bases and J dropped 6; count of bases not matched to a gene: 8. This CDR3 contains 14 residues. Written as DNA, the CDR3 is TGCGCCAGCCGAGGACAGGGAATGTCCGGGGAGCTGTTTTTT. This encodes CASRGQGMSGELFF.

Here the CDR3 DNA reads TGTGCCATCCGTCTATCGATAGGGACGTGGGACGGCTACACCTTC. Translated, it gives CAIRLSIGTWDGYTF. The V and J genes are TRBV10-3 and TRBJ1-2; possible D gene TRBD1, 5 bases. Trimming took 8 bases from V and 8 from J, leaving 24 bases between them. The CDR3 runs to 15 residues. The germline CDR1 and CDR2 sequences are ENHRY and SYGVKD.

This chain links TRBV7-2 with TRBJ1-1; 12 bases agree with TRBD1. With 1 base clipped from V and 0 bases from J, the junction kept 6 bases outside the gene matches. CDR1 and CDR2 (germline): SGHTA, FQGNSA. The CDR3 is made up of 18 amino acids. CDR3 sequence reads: CASSLVGTGGSMNTEAFF. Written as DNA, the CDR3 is TGTGCCAGCAGCTTAGTCGGGACAGGGGGCTCAATGAACACTGAAGCTTTCTTT.

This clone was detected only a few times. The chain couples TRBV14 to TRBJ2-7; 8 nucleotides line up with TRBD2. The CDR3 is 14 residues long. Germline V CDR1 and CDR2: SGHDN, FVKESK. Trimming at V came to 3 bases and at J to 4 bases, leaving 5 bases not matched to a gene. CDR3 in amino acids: CASSHGLAAYEQYF. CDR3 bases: TGTGCCAGCAGCCACGGACTAGCCGCGTACGAGCAGTACTTC.